This T cell receptor (beta chain) was found in a study of cytomegalovirus exposure and HLA in healthy donors. Study-wide points: Most CMV-associated TCR beta chains were later found to appear HLA-restricted.

Concerning this clone itself: What it recognizes is unknown.

PCR amplification relied on 60 Vbeta primers (plus 13 Jbeta primers). Original processing notes: In a later analysis, around 10 million of around 75 million unique beta chains occurred in at least two donors. The table came from immunoSEQ multiplex PCR; TCRdb's copy has only in-frame clones and leaves some out. V and J calls and clone size are as listed in that table; D and trimming were resolved from the DNA. The sample includes 85,000 to 100,000 clones, 70% to 80% of them seen just once. This cohort consisted of healthy bone marrow donors. CDR1 and CDR2 from the germline V gene are LNHDA and SQIVND (reference sequence). Germline trimming cut 6 bases from V and 8 bases from J; bases unmatched to any gene: 8. The CDR3 runs 14 residues.

The chain joins TRBV19 to TRBJ2-1; 9 bases match TRBD1. Sequenced material: PBMCs. This clonotype was sampled from a man aged 55 to 70 in good health and CMV-seropositive. CDR3 coding DNA: TGTGCCAGTAGGTCCGGGACAGGGCGGTATGAGCAGTTCTTC. Amino acids: CASRSGTGRYEQFF.